This T cell receptor (beta chain) was observed in a study of tumor and adjacent non-tumor tissue in lung cancer. Overall study: Stage I to III disease affected roughly ten men and roughly 5 women aged roughly 31 to 80. Around 4 million productive TCRbeta reads were obtained per sample on average.

The template was RNA from unsorted bulk tissue. The normal lung tissue was taken more than 3 cm from the tumor edge. General study results and limits: Higher tumor TCR diversity was associated with shorter survival.

The CDR3 length is 17 residues. Germline V CDR1 and CDR2: SNHLY, FYNNEI. The V segment lost 4 bases and the J segment 4 bases; nucleotides outside the gene matches: 9. As regards this clonotype: Antigen specificity is unknown.

A modified ARM-PCR protocol with three rounds of nested PCR amplified TCRbeta. TCRdb independently ran MiXCR on the multiplex PCR reads; one entry per CDR3 protein. The profile shows tens of thousands of distinct CDR3 sequences, about 63% of them singletons. The chain links TRBV2 to TRBJ1-3, with 11 bases aligning to TRBD1. The specimen was distant non-tumor lung tissue. The sequence came from a man between 65 and 85 years old with non-small cell lung cancer. CDR3 coding DNA: TGTGCCAGCAGTGCCCCTGGACAGGGGGCTTTCGGAAACACCATATATTTT. Its translation is CASSAPGQGAFGNTIYF.